This T cell receptor beta chain was sequenced during a study of persistence of HIV-infected CD4 T cells (TCRdb year 2020). As for the study more broadly: Participants had been on suppressive ART for a median of 8 years. Peripheral blood samples of up to roughly 180 mL were collected at multiple time points, except for a couple of participants, who underwent leukapheresis at a single time point. The TCR cluster analysis across participants included about eight participants for CMV and roughly seven participants for Gag. CMV- and HIV-1 Gag-responding CD4+ T cells were isolated from ART-treated individuals so that antigen-driven clonal expansion of HIV-1-infected cells could be examined. TCRbeta sequencing assessed the clonality of all cells in each sorted population, while proviral sequencing assessed the clonality of infected cells. Here is what the overall study found, with its caveats: TCR oligoclonality correlated with proviral oligoclonality within the same sorted populations. Because the TCR analyses were done in bulk, restricting them to just the rare CMV-responding cells that actually carried HIV-1 proviruses was not possible. Enrichment of degenerate expanded CDR3beta sequences was found in antigen-responding cells, suggesting convergent selection of CD4+ responses to CMV and Gag. Significantly lower TCRbeta richness was observed in CMV- and Gag-responding cells than in anti-CD3/anti-CD28-responding cells, and higher oligoclonality was observed in CMV-responding cells than in CD3/CD28-stimulated and Gag-responding cells. Only a small number of individuals took part in the study, and the range of antigens tested was limited.

TCRbeta repertoires were sequenced from genomic DNA with the immunoSEQ hsTCRB assay version 4 in survey mode. For TCRbeta sequencing, genomic DNA was diluted to 9.5 to 10 ng/uL, and up to 1 ug was used per sample. The paper's processing steps were these. TCRbeta data were analyzed in ImmunoSeq Analyzer 3.0, with diversity computed on productive nucleotide rearrangements. Using the Immunarch R package, lower-bound TCR diversity was estimated with the improved Chao index and clonality was estimated with the Gini coefficient. Nucleotide rearrangements that differed but encoded the same CDR3beta amino acid sequence were counted as separate clonotypes. TCRbeta sequences significantly enriched in antigen-responding cells relative to anti-CD3/anti-CD28-activated cells were identified by differential abundance analysis. GLIPH2 grouped TCRs by predicted peptide-MHC specificity, both within each participant and across combined participant data sets. In its TCRdb copy, this immuneACCESS table keeps in-frame sequences only and misses some clones. Where compared with another copy, unresolved V genes explain less than half of these, and the others have no known cause. For V, J and clone size, that table is used; D and trimming come from the DNA. The sample table contains some 30,000 clones; only one count was recorded for 65% to 75% of them. The ten largest make up approximately 1.5% of the sample.

The treatment or condition label corresponds to: suppressive antiretroviral therapy. A pool of overlapping HIV-1 Gag 15-mer peptides was used at around 1 ug per peptide per mL for cell stimulation. Responding CD4+ T cells were sorted by upregulation of both CD40 ligand and CD69. Participants were HIV-1-infected adults who started suppressive ART during chronic infection. For at least 4 years, participants had undetectable plasma HIV-1 RNA, below 50 copies/mL. To be included, participants needed a CD4+ T cell count above 400 cells/uL and a positive CMV serology. Before stimulation, PBMCs were isolated using density centrifugation and then depleted of CD8+ T cells. For under 20 hours, the CD8-depleted PBMCs were stimulated with anti-CD28/CD49d costimulation, a CD40-blocking antibody, and enfuvirtide to prevent new infections. Sorting was done on either a Beckman Coulter MoFlo Legacy or an XDP sorter, and propidium iodide was used to exclude dead cells. Genomic DNA was extracted using the QIAamp DNA Mini Kit for samples with more than one million cells and using the Quick-DNA Microprep Kit for all other samples.

This clone occurred a few times. What antigen it recognizes has not been identified. Base qualities are not at hand, and no much larger clone is one base apart. The germline V gene encodes CDR1 SEHNR and CDR2 FQNEAQ (reference sequence). The CDR3, cysteine through phenylalanine, is 13 amino acids long. Left in the record is the CDR3 DNA by itself, 39 bases read in frame from the first base. V and J lose 4 bases and 7 bases, and a span of 8 bases separates them. This receptor chain uses TRBV7-9 and TRBJ1-6; D gene: possibly TRBD1, on 6 matching bases. The source was CD4+ T cells sorted from PBMCs after roughly 18-hour stimulation, collected from a patient who received antiretroviral therapy. According to the study, the label for this sample's cell subset or site signals: CD40L+CD69+ CD4 T cells responding to HIV-1 Gag peptides. This sequence originates from an adult man with HIV who was CMV-seropositive. CDR3 region: CASSSDRNSPLHF. At the DNA level, the sequence is TGTGCCAGCAGCTCTGACAGGAATTCACCCCTCCACTTT.